These 3 T cell receptor beta chains originate from one sample sequenced in a study of siplizumab effects on memory and regulatory T cells. Method: immunoSEQ multiplex PCR; TCRdb's copy keeps in-frame clones and lacks some. Counted here are around 68,000 clones, around nine tenths occurring once; the ten biggest clones make up around 1.8%. Sequencing used Tregs sorted from blood. The receptors derive from a human donor in good health.

The chain combines TRBV7-2 with TRBJ2-5; 10 nucleotides match TRBD1. Per the germline V gene, CDR1 is SGHTA and CDR2 is FQGNSA. CDR3 length: 16 amino acids. The trim removed 3 bases at V and 5 bases at J, leaving 9 bases unmatched. Here the CDR3 DNA reads TGTGCCAGCAGCTTTACCGGGACAGGGGCTTGGGAGACCCAGTACTTC. Its translation is CASSFTGTGAWETQYF.

The chain uses TRBV5-5 and TRBJ1-5; D remains ambiguous. The ends were cut back, 0 bases at V and 0 bases at J, with 7 bases in the middle. CDR1 and CDR2 (germline): SGHKS, YYEKEE (reference sequence). The CDR3 length is 15 residues. CDR3 amino acids: CASSLDSYSNQPQHF. CDR3 bases: TGTGCCAGCAGCTTGGACAGTTATAGCAATCAGCCCCAGCATTTT.

The genes are TRBV5-1 and TRBJ1-2, with D possibly matching TRBD1 (5 bases). With 3 bases removed from V and 3 bases from J, the gap between germline ends came to 18 bases. CDR3 length: 16 residues. Germline loops: CDR1 SGHRS, CDR2 YFSETQ. In DNA, the CDR3 is TGCGCCAGCAGCTCTCCCGGAGACAGCAGATACTATGGCTACACCTTC. It specifies CASSSPGDSRYYGYTF.